This is a list of T cell receptor beta chains from one sample in a study of T-cell memory formation after mild COVID-19. TCRdb reanalysed the 5' RACE reads using MiXCR and keeps one entry per CDR3 protein. The data contain about 180,000 distinct CDR3 sequences, around 20% of them singletons. Specimen: PBMCs or a T cell subset sorted from them (not recorded which). The origin of the receptors is a man younger than 35 who had mild COVID-19 (a few samples of this study predate the infection). Cell type and time point are not known. Each CDR3 is given with its conserved first and last residue. The order of the fields is J gene, clone size, D gene, V gene, CDR3 DNA, CDR3 protein. A D gene is named only where the DNA matches it firmly. Rows give clone size only sometimes, using once, few, many, or a class for an expanded clone.

J gene: TRBJ2-1
clone size: NA
D gene: TRBD2
V gene: TRBV7-2
CDR3 DNA: TGTGCCAGCAGCTTAGCTAGGATTAGCGGGGGGGCGCGCTCCTACAATGAGCAGTTCTTC
CDR3 protein: CASSLARISGGARSYNEQFF

J gene: TRBJ2-5
clone size: few
D gene: TRBD2
V gene: TRBV5-1
CDR3 DNA: TGCGCCAGCAGCTGGACCTCCGGGACTAGCGGGACCGAGACCCAGTACTTC
CDR3 protein: CASSWTSGTSGTETQYF

J gene: TRBJ1-2
clone size: few
D gene: NA
V gene: TRBV6-5
CDR3 DNA: TGTGCCAGCAGTGCCCTCGGGACAAAAGCATTAGTTGGCTACACCTTC
CDR3 protein: CASSALGTKALVGYTF

J gene: TRBJ2-7
clone size: NA
D gene: NA
V gene: TRBV21-1
CDR3 DNA: TGTGCCAGCAGCAAGCCCCCGGTGACTAGCGGGGGGCCCGGCGAGCAGTACTTC
CDR3 protein: CASSKPPVTSGGPGEQYF

J gene: TRBJ1-5
clone size: few
D gene: NA
V gene: TRBV6-6
CDR3 DNA: TGTGCCAGCAGTCCGAATGATCAGCCCCAGCATTTT
CDR3 protein: CASSPNDQPQHF

J gene: TRBJ1-5
clone size: few
D gene: NA
V gene: TRBV20-1
CDR3 DNA: TGCAGTGCTAGTCGAGGGGAGCAGCCCCAGCATTTT
CDR3 protein: CSASRGEQPQHF

J gene: TRBJ1-4
clone size: few
D gene: TRBD1
V gene: TRBV7-8
CDR3 DNA: TGTGCCAGCAGCCCAGGGGGGCTAGGAGAAAAACTGTTTTTT
CDR3 protein: CASSPGGLGEKLFF

J gene: TRBJ2-3
clone size: few
D gene: TRBD1
V gene: TRBV25-1
CDR3 DNA: TGTGCCAGCAGTCCGGACAGGGGGACAGATACGCAGTATTTT
CDR3 protein: CASSPDRGTDTQYF

J gene: TRBJ2-1
clone size: NA
D gene: NA
V gene: TRBV4-1
CDR3 DNA: TGCGCCAGCAGCCAAAGGGCGGACCCCTACAATGAGCAGTTCTTC
CDR3 protein: CASSQRADPYNEQFF

J gene: TRBJ2-5
clone size: NA
D gene: NA
V gene: TRBV7-2
CDR3 DNA: TGTGCCAGCAGCCCCAGGGTTTGGGAGACCCAGTACTTC
CDR3 protein: CASSPRVWETQYF

J gene: TRBJ2-1
clone size: few
D gene: NA
V gene: TRBV6-1
CDR3 DNA: TGTGCCAGCAGCTCACAGACCCAAGATGAGCAGTTCTTC
CDR3 protein: CASSSQTQDEQFF

J gene: TRBJ2-3
clone size: NA
D gene: NA
V gene: TRBV7-9
CDR3 DNA: TGTGCCAGCAGCTTGCCGACAGTGGGGAGTGATACGCAGTATTTT
CDR3 protein: CASSLPTVGSDTQYF

J gene: TRBJ2-5
clone size: NA
D gene: TRBD2
V gene: TRBV5-1
CDR3 DNA: TGCGCCAGCACCCGAGGGGAGGGCCAGTACTTC
CDR3 protein: CASTRGEGQYF

J gene: TRBJ2-2
clone size: many
D gene: NA
V gene: TRBV6-2/TRBV6-3
CDR3 DNA: TGTGCCAGCAGTTACCCCGGGGAGCTGTTTTTT
CDR3 protein: CASSYPGELFF

J gene: TRBJ2-1
clone size: few
D gene: NA
V gene: TRBV5-1
CDR3 DNA: TGCGCCAGCAGCTCGGGAACCGGGACACATTACAATGAGCAGTTCTTC
CDR3 protein: CASSSGTGTHYNEQFF

J gene: TRBJ2-5
clone size: few
D gene: NA
V gene: TRBV27
CDR3 DNA: TGTGCCAGCAAAGGGTTGGAGACCCAGTACTTC
CDR3 protein: CASKGLETQYF

J gene: TRBJ1-2
clone size: few
D gene: TRBD1
V gene: TRBV6-5
CDR3 DNA: TGTGCCAGCAGTTCGCCGGGACAGGGTGCCGGCTACACCTTC
CDR3 protein: CASSSPGQGAGYTF

J gene: TRBJ2-3
clone size: NA
D gene: NA
V gene: TRBV30
CDR3 DNA: TGTGCCGGAGGCCGGGGGCTGTCAGATACGCAGTATTTT
CDR3 protein: CAGGRGLSDTQYF

J gene: TRBJ2-5
clone size: NA
D gene: NA
V gene: TRBV4-3
CDR3 DNA: TGCGCCAGCAGCCAAGGGATGGGGGGCCAAGAGACCCAGTACTTC
CDR3 protein: CASSQGMGGQETQYF

J gene: TRBJ2-7
clone size: NA
D gene: NA
V gene: TRBV18
CDR3 DNA: TGTGCCAGCTCCCAGAGCTCCTACGAGCAGTACTTC
CDR3 protein: CASSQSSYEQYF

J gene: TRBJ2-7
clone size: NA
D gene: TRBD1
V gene: TRBV7-2
CDR3 DNA: TGTGCCAGCAGCCCGGGACAGGGTCGCGAGCAGTACTTC
CDR3 protein: CASSPGQGREQYF

J gene: TRBJ2-3
clone size: NA
D gene: TRBD2
V gene: TRBV11-2
CDR3 DNA: TGTGCCAGCAGCTTAGCCCTGGGTCTCCTAGCGGGGGGATCCTATACGCAGTATTTT
CDR3 protein: CASSLALGLLAGGSYTQYF

J gene: TRBJ2-3
clone size: once
D gene: TRBD2
V gene: TRBV6-6
CDR3 DNA: TGTGCCACCAAAGCGGGGGGGACCGATACGCAGTATTTT
CDR3 protein: CATKAGGTDTQYF

J gene: TRBJ1-4
clone size: NA
D gene: NA
V gene: TRBV20-1
CDR3 DNA: TGCAGTGCTAGGGGCGAAAAACTGTTTTTT
CDR3 protein: CSARGEKLFF

J gene: TRBJ1-1
clone size: NA
D gene: NA
V gene: TRBV11-3
CDR3 DNA: TGTGCCAGCAGCTTCGTACAGTCATTGTTACCTGAAGCTTTCTTT
CDR3 protein: CASSFVQSLLPEAFF

J gene: TRBJ2-3
clone size: few
D gene: TRBD1
V gene: TRBV28
CDR3 DNA: TGTGCCAGCACATCCGGGACAGGGAGCACAGATACGCAGTATTTT
CDR3 protein: CASTSGTGSTDTQYF

J gene: TRBJ1-5
clone size: few
D gene: NA
V gene: TRBV12-3/TRBV12-4
CDR3 DNA: TGTGCCAGCAGCTCAACGGGTCAGCCCCAGCATTTT
CDR3 protein: CASSSTGQPQHF

J gene: TRBJ1-2
clone size: few
D gene: NA
V gene: TRBV6-2/TRBV6-3
CDR3 DNA: TGTGCCAGCAGTTACGCGCAAATGGGTAACCAGGGCTACACCTTC
CDR3 protein: CASSYAQMGNQGYTF

J gene: TRBJ2-1
clone size: many
D gene: TRBD2
V gene: TRBV5-1
CDR3 DNA: TGCGCCAGCAGGGACCTAGCGGGGGCAAATGAGCAGTTCTTC
CDR3 protein: CASRDLAGANEQFF

J gene: TRBJ2-7
clone size: NA
D gene: TRBD1
V gene: TRBV29-1
CDR3 DNA: TGCAGCGTTAGCCCGGGACAGGGGTCCTACGAGCAGTACTTC
CDR3 protein: CSVSPGQGSYEQYF

J gene: TRBJ2-5
clone size: many
D gene: NA
V gene: TRBV20-1
CDR3 DNA: TGCAGTGCTAGATCAGGGGCCCCCCAAGAGACCCAGTACTTC
CDR3 protein: CSARSGAPQETQYF

J gene: TRBJ1-1
clone size: few
D gene: TRBD1
V gene: TRBV20-1
CDR3 DNA: TGCAGTGCAAAACAGGGGGCAGGGGCTTTCTTT
CDR3 protein: CSAKQGAGAFF

J gene: TRBJ2-3
clone size: few
D gene: NA
V gene: TRBV20-1
CDR3 DNA: TGCAGTGCTAGAGACGCAGGTCGTACGCAGTATTTT
CDR3 protein: CSARDAGRTQYF

J gene: TRBJ2-3
clone size: few
D gene: NA
V gene: TRBV20-1
CDR3 DNA: TGCAGTGCGAGACTGTCTGGCACAGATACGCAGTATTTT
CDR3 protein: CSARLSGTDTQYF

J gene: TRBJ1-5
clone size: NA
D gene: NA
V gene: TRBV4-2
CDR3 DNA: TGTGCCAGCAGCCAAGTAAAATATCAGCCCCAGCATTTT
CDR3 protein: CASSQVKYQPQHF

J gene: TRBJ1-5
clone size: few
D gene: NA
V gene: TRBV2
CDR3 DNA: TGTGCCAGCAGTGGGGGGGTATTGAGCAATCAGCCCCAGCATTTT
CDR3 protein: CASSGGVLSNQPQHF

J gene: TRBJ1-3
clone size: NA
D gene: NA
V gene: TRBV20-1
CDR3 DNA: TGCAGTGCTAGAGATGCGAGGGCAGGCTCTGGAAACACCATATATTTT
CDR3 protein: CSARDARAGSGNTIYF

J gene: TRBJ1-1
clone size: few
D gene: TRBD1
V gene: TRBV10-3
CDR3 DNA: TGTGCCATCTCCGGGACAGGGAGCACTGAAGCTTTCTTT
CDR3 protein: CAISGTGSTEAFF

J gene: TRBJ2-2
clone size: NA
D gene: NA
V gene: TRBV5-6
CDR3 DNA: TGTGCCAGCAGCACTTACTACACCGGGGAGCTGTTTTTT
CDR3 protein: CASSTYYTGELFF

J gene: TRBJ2-5
clone size: NA
D gene: TRBD1
V gene: TRBV7-9
CDR3 DNA: TGTGCCAGCAGCTTGGAAGACAGGGGTCGAGAGACCCAGTACTTC
CDR3 protein: CASSLEDRGRETQYF

J gene: TRBJ1-2
clone size: few
D gene: NA
V gene: TRBV6-2/TRBV6-3
CDR3 DNA: TGTGCCAGCACCCACGGGGGGCGCCCCTATGGCTACACCTTC
CDR3 protein: CASTHGGRPYGYTF